Shown below are 2 T cell receptor beta chains from a single sample sequenced in a study of T cells expressing NK-cell markers. TCRdb reprocessed the 5' RACE reads and stores each CDR3 protein as one record, lacking DNA. Across about 460,000 distinct CDR3 sequences, the top ten clones capture 1.4% of the sample. The specimen was blood T cells: a sorted CD56 or NKG2C T cell subset, CD4+ or CD8+ T cells, or bulk PBMC T cells (not recorded which). The source is a woman in her forties or fifties in good health.

This chain joins TRBV12-3 or TRBV12-4 and TRBJ1-2; TCRdb proposes TRBD1, but this gene call is untestable without DNA. The CDR3 loop spans 14 amino acids. The CDR3 spells CASSLLRGARGYTF.

The chain uses TRBV27 and TRBJ2-3; TCRdb's D call, TRBD2, is unchecked because there is no DNA. The CDR3 runs to 17 residues. Germline loops: CDR1 MNHEY, CDR2 SMNVEV (reference sequence). CDR3 amino acids: CASSLLGLAEIADTQYF.